This record concerns one T cell receptor beta chain sequence. The length of the CDR3 is 15 residues. Per the germline V gene, CDR1 is SGDLS and CDR2 is YYNGEE. V shed 4 bases and J 1 base; nucleotides not matched to a gene: 7. This entry comes from a study of T cell changes during pregnancy in multiple sclerosis. TCRdb keeps only in-frame clones here, not all; method: immunoSEQ multiplex PCR. The repertoire has some 44,000 clones, around nine tenths of them found once; the top ten carry 0.65% to 0.9%. The TCR was taken from a female donor with multiple sclerosis, enrolled in a pregnancy study. The source was CD4+ T cells from peripheral blood mononuclear cells, collected before pregnancy. The gene calls are TRBV9 and TRBJ2-7; 8 nucleotides agree with TRBD1. CDR3 DNA: TGTGCCAGCAGCCCAGGACAGGGTAGGTCCTACGAGCAGTACTTC. Amino acids: CASSPGQGRSYEQYF.